The 31 T cell receptor beta chains below come from one sample, sequenced in a study of T cell responses to AZD1222 COVID-19 vaccine. This table comes from immunoSEQ multiplex PCR, and its TCRdb copy is limited to in-frame clones, with some not included. Of some 100,000 clones listed, approximately 87% are singletons. The sequenced sample was peripheral blood, obtained on day 0 of AZD1222 vaccination. The receptors come from an adult in good health.

This chain connects TRBV5-6 to TRBJ1-6, with D perhaps TRBD1 (5 bases). V was trimmed by 2 bases and J by 4 bases, leaving 10 bases between them. Germline values: CDR1 SGHDT, CDR2 YYEEEE. The CDR3 is 15 residues long. This CDR3 is CASSFGAQYNSPLHF. DNA of the CDR3: TGTGCCAGCAGCTTCGGGGCTCAATATAATTCACCCCTCCACTTT.

This clone was found once. This chain joins TRBV28 and TRBJ2-3; D might be TRBD1 or TRBD2, each matching 5 bases. Between the trimmed V and J ends, which lost 2 bases and 6 bases, there was a span of 12 bases. The CDR3 sequence is 14 residues long. Germline V gives CDR1 MDHEN, CDR2 SYDVKM. The CDR3 loop reads CASSLPGPLDTQYF. The DNA of the CDR3 is TGTGCCAGCAGTTTACCGGGACCCCTGGATACGCAGTATTTT.

The chain has TRBV28 and TRBJ2-7; 7 nucleotides match TRBD2. Losses at the gene ends were 6 bases for V and 5 bases for J; bases not matched to a gene: 7. This CDR3 contains 13 residues. Germline V gene sequence: CDR1 MDHEN, CDR2 SYDVKM. The CDR3 nucleotides read TGTGCCAGCAGGGGTGCGGGGGTCCACGAGCAGTACTTC. It is translated as CASRGAGVHEQYF. Combining the CDR3 with reference TRBV28 and TRBJ2-7 gives the whole variable domain DVKVTQSSRYLVKRTGEKVFLECVQDMDHENMFWYRQDPGLGLRLIYFSYDVKMKEKGDIPEGYSVSREKKERFSLILESASTNQTSMYLCASRGAGVHEQYFGPGTRLTVT.

CDR3: CASSLAGGGVIEAFF. Written as DNA, the CDR3 is TGTGCCAGCAGCTTAGCGGGAGGGGGAGTCATTGAAGCTTTCTTT. The rearrangement uses TRBV7-2 and TRBJ1-1, with TRBD1 as a possible D gene (6 bases). The CDR3 is made up of 15 amino acids. Trimming removed 0 bases at V and 7 bases at J, with 15 bases between. Germline V lookup: CDR1 SGHTA, CDR2 FQGNSA.

Here the CDR3 reads CASSFLDTQYF. CDR3 sequence (DNA): TGTGCCAGCAGCTTCTTAGATACGCAGTATTTT. The chain employs TRBV7-9 and TRBJ2-3; no clear D. This CDR3 contains 11 residues. Trimming shortened V by 3 bases and J by 5 bases, and 3 bases separated the two germline ends. CDR1 is SEHNR and CDR2 is FQNEAQ in the germline V gene (reference sequence).

This chain connects TRBV28 to TRBJ2-2, with 10 bases fitting TRBD1. CDR1 is MDHEN and CDR2 is SYDVKM in the germline V gene. The V and J ends lost 3 bases and 3 bases, in that order; junction bases with no gene match: 4. The CDR3 length is 16 residues. The chain's CDR3 is CASSFPTGGHTGELFF. DNA of the CDR3: TGTGCCAGCAGTTTCCCGACAGGGGGCCACACCGGGGAGCTGTTTTTT.

This chain uses TRBV11-3 with TRBJ1-1, with D maybe TRBD1 (6 bases). CDR3 length: 13 residues. The V gene's germline CDR1 is SGHNT and CDR2 YENEEA. The germline V and J ends were trimmed by 3 bases and 5 bases, with 10 bases remaining between them. CDR3 in DNA: TGTGCCAGCAGCTTTACAGGGTTAACTGAAGCTTTCTTT. Amino acids: CASSFTGLTEAFF.

The chain carries TRBV7-8 and TRBJ1-4; 7 positions agree with TRBD1. From germline, CDR1 is SGHVS and CDR2 FQNEAQ. The CDR3 totals 15 residues. V was pared by 5 bases and J by 2 bases, with 5 bases of the junction left unmatched. As DNA, the CDR3 is TGTGCCAGCAGCACTGTACAGGGGACTAATGAAAAACTGTTTTTT. Its protein product is CASSTVQGTNEKLFF.

The chain uses TRBV27 and TRBJ2-7; maybe TRBD2 (6 bases). V lost 7 bases and J lost 0, with 13 bases in between. Germline V gene lookup returns CDR1 MNHEY and CDR2 SMNVEV (reference sequence). The CDR3 covers 14 residues. This chain's CDR3 is CASNPAGHSYEQYF. CDR3 DNA sequence: TGTGCCAGCAACCCAGCGGGCCACTCCTACGAGCAGTACTTC.

This clone has only one observation. The J gene is TRBJ1-2, the V gene TRBV29-1; the D gene is possibly TRBD1 (5 bases). The CDR3 extends over 11 amino acids. Germline loops: CDR1 SQVTM, CDR2 ANQGSEA. V dropped 4 bases and J dropped 3 bases, with 6 bases sitting between them. CDR3 loop: CSVARDYGYTF. Here the CDR3 DNA reads TGCAGCGTTGCCAGGGACTATGGCTACACCTTC.

The chain links TRBV5-8 to TRBJ1-5; 8 bases are a match to TRBD1. The CDR3 loop spans 14 amino acids. The junction had 4 bases not matched to a gene; V was cut back by 4 bases and J by 4 bases. The germline V gene has CDR1 SGHTS and CDR2 YDEGEE. DNA for the CDR3: TGTGCCAGCAGCCCTCGGACAGGGAATCAGCCCCAGCATTTT. This gives the protein CASSPRTGNQPQHF.

V is TRBV12-2 and J is TRBJ2-7; the table's TRBD2 call for D was not verified on the DNA. TRBV12-2 is a listed pseudogene. The CDR3 contains 14 residues. In DNA, the CDR3 is TGTGCAAGTCGCTCCAAACTGTCGGAGGACGAGCAGTACTTC. It translates to CASRSKLSEDEQYF.

The CDR3 reads CASSLAGGRGSWETQYF. The CDR3 DNA follows: TGTGCCAGCAGCTTGGCGGGGGGGCGCGGGAGCTGGGAGACCCAGTACTTC. This chain links TRBV5-4 with TRBJ2-5; 8 bases map to TRBD2. The germline V gene has CDR1 SGHNT and CDR2 YYREEE (reference sequence). V lost 0 bases to trimming and J lost 5 bases; unmatched junction nucleotides: 12. This CDR3 has 17 residues.

This clone was counted only a few times. The chain links TRBV11-2 to TRBJ1-5; TRBD1 matches at 8 bases. CDR3 length: 15 residues. The J segment lost 6 bases and the V segment lost 5 bases, leaving 9 bases of the junction unmatched. Germline-derived CDR1 and CDR2 are SGHAT and FQNNGV. The CDR3 DNA reads TGTGCCAGCAGCCAGGACAGGGATATCGGTCAGCCCCAGCATTTT. It codes for CASSQDRDIGQPQHF.

This clone was observed a few times. This chain joins TRBV5-4 and TRBJ1-3; 9 nucleotides align to TRBD1. V dropped 4 bases and J dropped 2; count of bases not matched to a gene: 7. This CDR3 is built from 16 residues. Germline CDR1 is SGHNT and CDR2 is YYREEE (reference sequence). As DNA, the CDR3 is TGTGCCAGCAGCCAGGGACAGGGTAGCCCTGGAAACACCATATATTTT. This gives the protein CASSQGQGSPGNTIYF.

This clone was seen just once. This rearrangement joins TRBV7-2 to TRBJ1-2, with TRBD1 identical over 10 bases. J was trimmed by 3 bases and V by 1 base; bases with no gene match: 2. Germline CDR1 is SGHTA and CDR2 is FQGNSA. The CDR3 extends over 15 amino acids. CDR3: CASSLGQGAYYGYTF. The CDR3 DNA reads TGTGCCAGCAGCTTAGGACAGGGGGCTTACTATGGCTACACCTTC.

This clone was counted between two and nine times. In DNA, the CDR3 is TGTGCCAGCAGTGAAGGGCGGGTAACCTACAATGAGCAGTTCTTC. This gives the protein CASSEGRVTYNEQFF. The V call is TRBV6-1, the J call TRBJ2-1; maybe TRBD2 (5 bases). The CDR3 runs to 15 residues. V lost 1 base and J lost 2, with 9 bases in between. Germline V gene lookup returns CDR1 MNHNS and CDR2 SASEGT.

The chain is built from TRBV21-1 and TRBJ2-1; no check of the table's D call, TRBD2, against the DNA was made. TRBV21-1 counts as a pseudogene. The CDR3 loop spans 19 amino acids. CDR3: CASTTLAARKIRATNEQFF. CDR3 DNA: TGTGCCAGCACGACGCTAGCGGCACGAAAAATAAGGGCAACGAATGAGCAGTTCTTC.

The chain is built from TRBV28 and TRBJ2-5; 8 bases match TRBD1. CDR3 length: 14 residues. Trimming at V came to 6 bases and at J to 4 bases, leaving 7 bases not matched to a gene. Germline CDR1 MDHEN, CDR2 SYDVKM. CDR3 in amino acids: CASSRTGGRETQYF. The CDR3 region has the DNA TGTGCCAGCAGCCGCACAGGGGGTCGAGAGACCCAGTACTTC. The full variable domain, rest sourced from reference TRBV28 and TRBJ2-5, is DVKVTQSSRYLVKRTGEKVFLECVQDMDHENMFWYRQDPGLGLRLIYFSYDVKMKEKGDIPEGYSVSREKKERFSLILESASTNQTSMYLCASSRTGGRETQYFGPGTRLLVL.

The V gene is TRBV5-1, the J gene TRBJ2-3; the match to TRBD2 covers 13 bases. Germline-derived CDR1 and CDR2 are SGHRS and YFSETQ. The CDR3 runs to 17 residues. The trim removed 4 bases at V and 0 bases at J, leaving 5 bases unmatched. The CDR3 nucleotides read TGCGCCAGCAGCACCGGACTAGCGGGGGCTAGCACAGATACGCAGTATTTT. Its protein product is CASSTGLAGASTDTQYF.

The chain links TRBV29-1 to TRBJ2-1; D gene unclear. Germline V gene data show CDR1 as SQVTM and CDR2 as ANQGSEA. The CDR3 loop spans 13 amino acids. Deletions cut 5 bases from V and 9 bases from J, with 17 bases between. The CDR3 DNA reads TGCAGCGTTATAGGCGCTTTACGCGGTGAGCAGTTCTTC. This translates into CSVIGALRGEQFF.

J is TRBJ2-7 and V is TRBV27; maybe TRBD1 (6 bases). The CDR3 sequence is 14 residues long. V was pared by 6 bases and J by 6 bases, with 18 bases between. Germline CDR1 is MNHEY and CDR2 is SMNVEV (reference sequence). As DNA, the CDR3 is TGTGCCAGCAGCCAATATGGGGCACAGGGCGAGCAGTACTTC. Its translation: CASSQYGAQGEQYF.

Concerning this clone: One end of the junction fails to match germline, which may point to a read error. The rearrangement joins TRBV6-1 to TRBJ2-7; 14 nucleotides match TRBD2. Germline loops: CDR1 MNHNS, CDR2 SASEGT. This CDR3 is 13 amino acids long. CDR3 nucleotide sequence: TGTGCCAGCAGTGAAGGACTAGCGGGAGGGCCTAGCTTC. Translated: CASSEGLAGGPSF.

This chain links TRBV24-1 with TRBJ2-1; D unresolved. V shed 12 bases and J shed 3 bases, with 29 bases lying between them. Per the germline V gene, CDR1 is KGHDR and CDR2 is SFDVKD. The CDR3 covers 18 residues. The CDR3: CAPPLVWSGRVYYNEQFF. CDR3 bases: TGTGCCCCCCCACTCGTCTGGTCGGGTCGTGTCTACTACAATGAGCAGTTCTTC.

This clone appeared a few times. The V call is TRBV7-9, the J call TRBJ2-1, with 7 bases aligning to TRBD1. V lost 5 bases and J lost 0; bases outside the gene matches: 7. Germline V gives CDR1 SEHNR, CDR2 FQNEAQ (reference sequence). The CDR3 loop spans 16 amino acids. CDR3 amino acids: CASSPRGRSSYNEQFF. The CDR3 DNA sequence: TGTGCCAGCAGCCCGAGGGGGCGGAGCTCCTACAATGAGCAGTTCTTC.

The V gene is TRBV6-5, the J gene TRBJ2-7; D unclear. The CDR3 extends over 15 amino acids. Germline V CDR1 and CDR2: MNHEY, SVGAGI. The V end lost 0 bases, the J end lost 3 bases, and 12 bases lay between the germline ends. CDR3: CASSYSNRANYEQYF. In DNA form, the CDR3 reads TGTGCCAGCAGTTACTCGAATCGGGCTAACTACGAGCAGTACTTC.

This sequence joins TRBV14 and TRBJ2-7; TRBD1 matches 9 bases. The trim removed 6 bases at V and 5 bases at J, leaving 8 bases unmatched. The CDR3 totals 14 residues. The germline gives CDR1 SGHDN, CDR2 FVKESK. The CDR3 here is CASSRAGQGNEQYF. The CDR3 DNA reads TGTGCCAGCAGTCGTGCAGGACAGGGGAACGAGCAGTACTTC.

V and J are TRBV7-2 and TRBJ1-5, with 9 bases fitting TRBD1. Trimming took 1 base from V and 7 from J; bases not matched to a gene: 5. This CDR3 comprises 15 residues. Germline CDR1 and CDR2: SGHTA and FQGNSA. The CDR3 DNA is TGTGCCAGCAGCTTAGAGGGACAGGGTCGACAGCCCCAGCATTTT. This encodes CASSLEGQGRQPQHF.

V gene TRBV2 combines with J gene TRBJ2-7, with 7 bases fitting TRBD2. V lost 3 bases, J lost 2 bases, and 1 base stayed unmatched. Germline V CDR1 and CDR2: SNHLY, FYNNEI. The CDR3 spans 13 residues. CDR3 bases: TGTGCCAGCAGTGACGGACTAGCCTACGAGCAGTACTTC. It specifies CASSDGLAYEQYF.

The rearrangement joins TRBV6-6 to TRBJ2-1, with 10 bases fitting TRBD2. This CDR3 has 17 amino acids. Germline-derived CDR1 and CDR2 are MNHNY and SVGAGI (reference sequence). V lost 5 bases, J lost 8 bases, and 15 bases stayed unmatched. CDR3 region: CASSPWGLAIPGDEQFF. The CDR3 DNA is TGTGCCAGCAGTCCCTGGGGACTAGCGATCCCCGGAGATGAGCAGTTCTTC.

This rearrangement joins TRBV27 to TRBJ2-7; 11 nucleotides line up with TRBD2. Germline CDR1 reads MNHEY; CDR2 reads SMNVEV (reference sequence). The trim removed 4 bases at V and 3 bases at J, leaving 8 bases unmatched. CDR3 size: 16 residues. This CDR3 is CASSSPGTSGNYEQYF. The CDR3 DNA follows: TGTGCCAGCAGTTCCCCCGGGACTAGCGGCAACTACGAGCAGTACTTC.